The 26 T cell receptor beta chains below come from one sample, sequenced in a study of control samples from healthy donors and cancer patients. The protocol was immunoSEQ multiplex PCR, while the TCRdb copy is restricted to in-frame clones and leaves out a portion. The data hold 150,000 to 200,000 clones, with 92% observed a single time. The sequenced sample was blood. All receptors derive from a woman in her 30s in good health.

This clone was seen just once. This chain links TRBV6-1 with TRBJ1-3, with 8 bases aligning to TRBD1. Trimming at V came to 2 bases and at J to 2 bases, leaving 8 bases not matched to a gene. Germline lookup yields CDR1 MNHNS and CDR2 SASEGT. The CDR3 loop spans 17 amino acids. CDR3: CASSELLRTGPGNTIYF. The DNA for the CDR3 is TGTGCCAGCAGTGAATTGTTAAGGACAGGGCCTGGAAACACCATATATTTT.

The genes are TRBV19 and TRBJ2-3; the D gene is possibly TRBD2 (6 bases). Germline CDR1 and CDR2: LNHDA and SQIVND (reference sequence). The CDR3 runs to 15 residues. V shed 8 bases and J shed 4 bases, with 19 bases lying between them. The CDR3 DNA is TGTGCCAGTCGCGGGACTTTCTCCCCCCCAGATACGCAGTATTTT. This encodes CASRGTFSPPDTQYF.

This chain uses TRBV3-1 (or the pseudogene TRBV3-2) with TRBJ1-2; D not certain. Trimming removed 6 bases from V and 0 bases from J, with 8 bases in between. Germline loops: CDR1 LGHDT, CDR2 YNNKEL (reference sequence). CDR3 length: 13 residues. DNA of the CDR3: TGTGCCAGCAGTCTAAGGACTAACTATGGCTACACCTTC. Translating gives CASSLRTNYGYTF.

The CDR3 DNA reads TGTGCCTGGAGCGTCGGGGAAGGTGCCTACAATGAGCAGTTCTTC. It codes for CAWSVGEGAYNEQFF. This chain connects TRBV30 to TRBJ2-1; D perhaps matches TRBD2 (5 bases). Germline V gene data show CDR1 as GTSNPN and CDR2 as SVGIG (reference sequence). The CDR3 totals 15 residues. The V gene lost 3 bases and the J gene lost 2 bases, with 14 bases spanning the gap.

This sequence joins TRBV9 and TRBJ1-4; 9 bases match TRBD1. Germline assignment: CDR1 SGDLS and CDR2 YYNGEE. The V and J ends lost 3 bases and 8 bases, in that order; junction bases with no gene match: 5. This CDR3 comprises 14 residues. The CDR3 nucleotides read TGTGCCAGCAGCGCGTATACAGGGGGCGAAAAACTGTTTTTT. Protein sequence: CASSAYTGGEKLFF.

This chain joins TRBV7-9 and TRBJ2-2; a weak D match, TRBD1 (5 bases). V dropped 5 bases and J dropped 4 bases, with 11 bases sitting between them. The CDR3 runs 14 residues. CDR1 and CDR2 (germline): SEHNR, FQNEAQ (reference sequence). Here the CDR3 reads CASSRYQGTGELFF. The CDR3 DNA follows: TGTGCCAGCAGCCGCTATCAGGGCACCGGGGAGCTGTTTTTT.

The J gene is TRBJ2-6, the V gene TRBV5-1; perhaps TRBD1 as D (5 bases). Germline V lookup: CDR1 SGHRS, CDR2 YFSETQ. CDR3 length: 15 residues. Trimming left V 5 bases short and J 0 bases short, with 9 bases between. The CDR3 DNA is TGCGCCAGCAGTCCACAGGCCTCTGGGGCCAACGTCCTGACTTTC. Translation gives CASSPQASGANVLTF.

Points on this clone: Other DNA sequences in the sample encode the same CDR3. The chain recombines TRBV7-2 with TRBJ2-1, with 12 bases lining up with TRBD2. V lost 3 bases to trimming and J lost 7 bases; unmatched junction nucleotides: 4. This CDR3 is 15 amino acids long. The germline V gene encodes CDR1 SGHTA and CDR2 FQGNSA. The CDR3 loop is CASSFRLAGENEQFF. The DNA of the CDR3 is TGTGCCAGCAGCTTCAGACTAGCGGGAGAGAATGAGCAGTTCTTC.

The rearrangement links TRBV7-9 to TRBJ2-3; D is undetermined. V dropped 1 base and J dropped 2 bases, with 4 bases sitting between them. Germline CDR1 and CDR2: SEHNR and FQNEAQ (reference sequence). The CDR3 covers 13 residues. The CDR3 protein is CASSLVDTDTQYF. For the CDR3, the DNA is TGTGCCAGCAGCTTAGTGGACACAGATACGCAGTATTTT.

The chain combines TRBV6-2 or TRBV6-3 with TRBJ2-1, with TRBD2 identical over 7 bases. Germline trimming cut 6 bases from V and 5 bases from J; bases unmatched to any gene: 13. Germline-derived CDR1 and CDR2 are MNHEY and SVGEGT. CDR3 length: 16 amino acids. The CDR3 reads CASSSLREIIHNEQFF. CDR3 in DNA: TGTGCCAGCAGCTCCTTGCGGGAGATCATCCACAATGAGCAGTTCTTC.

Turning to this clone: The junction and the germline gene differ at one end; a read error may be behind it. The genes are TRBV12-3 or TRBV12-4 and TRBJ2-5; tentatively, D is TRBD1 or TRBD2 (5 bases each). CDR3 length equals 13 residues. CDR3 nucleotides: TGTGCCAGCAGCTTAGAGGGGCTGGAGACCCAGTACTTC. It encodes CASSLEGLETQYF.

J is TRBJ1-5 and V is TRBV4-3; D call uncertain. Germline CDR1 LGHNA, CDR2 YSLEER. This CDR3 region has 14 residues. Trimming removed 6 bases from V and 4 bases from J, with 13 bases in between. CDR3 sequence (DNA): TGCGCCAGCAGTCCCGGGCCCGGGAATCAGCCCCAGCATTTT. Its translation: CASSPGPGNQPQHF.

This chain links TRBV4-2 with TRBJ2-7, with TRBD2 matching over 8 bases. V was clipped by 1 base and J by 3 bases; unmatched bases: 8. The length of the CDR3 is 16 residues. In germline, CDR1 is LGHNA, CDR2 YNFKEQ. The CDR3 nucleotides read TGTGCCAGCAGCCAAGGTCAGTCCACTAGCGGCTACGAGCAGTACTTC. This translates into CASSQGQSTSGYEQYF.

The chain couples TRBV24-1 to TRBJ2-3, with D unresolved. The germline V gene encodes CDR1 KGHDR and CDR2 SFDVKD. Trimming took 3 bases from V and 6 from J, leaving 6 bases between them. The CDR3 is made up of 12 amino acids. In DNA, the CDR3 is TGTGCCACCAGTGATCTTGGGGATACGCAGTATTTT. Amino acids: CATSDLGDTQYF.

This rearrangement joins TRBV5-6 to TRBJ2-5; TRBD1 aligns across 7 bases. This CDR3 is built from 18 residues. The germline V gene has CDR1 SGHDT and CDR2 YYEEEE. J was trimmed by 1 base and V by 4 bases; bases with no gene match: 16. CDR3 DNA sequence: TGTGCCAGCAGCCCGCCGATTCACAGGGGTTATGGCCAAGAGACCCAGTACTTC. Translated: CASSPPIHRGYGQETQYF.

The chain recombines TRBV18 with TRBJ1-3, with TRBD1 matching over 7 bases. CDR3 size: 16 residues. Looked up from germline, CDR1 is KGHSH and CDR2 is LQKENI. With 4 bases clipped from V and 2 bases from J, the junction kept 8 bases outside the gene matches. In nucleotides, the CDR3 is TGTGCCAGCTCACTAAGACAGGGCCAAACTGGAAACACCATATATTTT. This encodes CASSLRQGQTGNTIYF.

This chain joins TRBV5-6 and TRBJ2-1; D could derive from TRBD1 or TRBD2 (5 bases each). CDR1 and CDR2 from the germline V gene are SGHDT and YYEEEE. The CDR3 covers 14 residues. Between the trimmed V and J ends, which lost 1 base and 6 bases, there was a span of 11 bases. CDR3 sequence: CASSLRTRGNEQFF. The CDR3 region has the DNA TGTGCCAGCAGCTTGAGGACGAGGGGCAATGAGCAGTTCTTC.

The chain combines TRBV30 with TRBJ1-1, with D perhaps TRBD1 (5 bases). Trimming left V 0 bases short and J 4 bases short, with 9 bases between. The CDR3 extends over 13 amino acids. The germline V gene encodes CDR1 GTSNPN and CDR2 SVGIG (reference sequence). CDR3: CAWSVGGSTEAFF. Here the CDR3 DNA reads TGTGCCTGGAGTGTGGGGGGGAGCACTGAAGCTTTCTTT.

The J gene is TRBJ1-6, the V gene TRBV7-9; perhaps TRBD1 as D (6 bases). The CDR3 is 14 residues long. Germline V CDR1 and CDR2: SEHNR, FQNEAQ (reference sequence). V shed 1 base and J shed 7 bases, with 8 bases lying between them. The CDR3 DNA reads as TGTGCCAGCAGCTTAGGACAGGTCAATTCACCCCTCCACTTT. This sequence encodes CASSLGQVNSPLHF.

This clone occurred a few times. V and J are TRBV4-2 and TRBJ2-1, with 9 bases lining up with TRBD2. The CDR3 consists of 16 residues. V shed 0 bases, J shed 6 bases, and the junction held 6 bases outside the gene matches. Germline CDR1 LGHNA, CDR2 YNFKEQ. CDR3 protein: CASSQDSTSGFNEQFF. CDR3 DNA sequence: TGTGCCAGCAGCCAAGATAGTACTAGCGGGTTCAATGAGCAGTTCTTC.

The chain is built from TRBV24-1 and TRBJ2-3; D is perhaps TRBD1 (5 bases). V dropped 3 bases and J dropped 3 bases, with 12 bases sitting between them. Looked up from germline, CDR1 is KGHDR and CDR2 is SFDVKD. The CDR3 loop spans 15 amino acids. CDR3 in amino acids: CATSDSSRQTDTQYF. The CDR3 region has the DNA TGTGCCACCAGTGATAGTTCTAGACAGACAGATACGCAGTATTTT.

The J gene is TRBJ1-4, the V gene TRBV6-5; the D gene is possibly TRBD1 (6 bases). Germline CDR1 reads MNHEY; CDR2 reads SVGAGI. The CDR3 is made up of 11 amino acids. Trimming shortened V by 11 bases and J by 5 bases, and 9 bases separated the two germline ends. The CDR3, as DNA: TGTGCCGGGGGCCGGAATGAAAAACTGTTTTTT. Translated: CAGGRNEKLFF.

CDR3 sequence reads: CASSQDFPFRLNTEAFF. The CDR3, as DNA: TGTGCCAGCAGCCAAGATTTTCCGTTCAGGCTGAACACTGAAGCTTTCTTT. This chain links TRBV3-1 (or the pseudogene TRBV3-2) with TRBJ1-1; D is undetermined. Germline CDR1 LGHDT, CDR2 YNNKEL (reference sequence). The V end lost 0 bases, the J end lost 0 bases, and 14 bases lay between the germline ends. This CDR3 region has 17 residues.

V and J are TRBV6-5 and TRBJ1-5; TRBD1 matches 7 bases. V was pared by 4 bases and J by 1 base, with 4 bases of the junction left unmatched. Germline V gene sequence: CDR1 MNHEY, CDR2 SVGAGI. This CDR3 is built from 15 residues. CDR3 nucleotides: TGTGCCAGCAGTTCGACAGGGAAGAGCAATCAGCCCCAGCATTTT. Translating it yields CASSSTGKSNQPQHF.

The chain links TRBV28 to TRBJ1-5; D call uncertain. Germline loops: CDR1 MDHEN, CDR2 SYDVKM. Trimming took off 1 base at V and 1 base at J, with 8 bases between the two ends. The CDR3 is 15 amino acids. The CDR3 spells CASSLSRTSNQPQHF. CDR3 in DNA: TGTGCCAGCAGTTTATCACGGACGAGCAATCAGCCCCAGCATTTT.

This rearrangement joins TRBV3-1 (or the pseudogene TRBV3-2) to TRBJ2-4; D is possibly TRBD1 or TRBD2 (5 bases each). Deletions cut 1 base from V and 2 bases from J, with 6 bases between. Germline-derived CDR1 and CDR2 are LGHDT and YNNKEL (reference sequence). The CDR3 runs 14 residues. CDR3 region: CASSQVGPKNIQYF. The CDR3 DNA sequence: TGTGCCAGCAGCCAAGTGGGACCCAAAAACATTCAGTACTTC.